What follows are 10 T cell receptor beta chains derived from one specimen sequenced in a study of cytomegalovirus exposure and HLA in healthy donors. Method: immunoSEQ multiplex PCR; TCRdb's copy keeps in-frame clones and lacks some. The sample includes roughly 300,000 clones, approximately 87% seen only once; the top ten take over 0.7%. Material for sequencing was PBMCs. The receptors shown here come from a woman between 18 and 29 years old in good health and CMV-seronegative.

This chain uses TRBV18 with TRBJ1-4, with D perhaps matching TRBD1 (6 bases). CDR1 and CDR2 from the germline V gene are KGHSH and LQKENI. The CDR3 totals 15 residues. Trimming pared 5 bases from V and 5 bases from J, leaving 15 bases between. CDR3 protein: CASSAGLRGNEKLFF. In nucleotides, the CDR3 is TGTGCCAGCTCAGCCGGTCTTAGGGGGAATGAAAAACTGTTTTTT.

This clone showed up just a few times. The V call is TRBV2, the J call TRBJ1-5, with D possibly being TRBD1 (5 bases). V lost 7 bases and J lost 7, with 17 bases in between. Germline CDR1 reads SNHLY; CDR2 reads FYNNEI. CDR3 length equals 14 residues. This CDR3 reads CASNVGQGRQPQHF. The DNA for the CDR3 is TGTGCCAGCAACGTCGGTCAGGGTCGACAGCCCCAGCATTTT.

The chain employs TRBV7-2 and TRBJ1-2; perhaps TRBD1 as D (5 bases). Per germline, CDR1 SGHTA and CDR2 FQGNSA. The CDR3 contains 19 residues. Trimming took 2 bases from V and 0 from J, leaving 22 bases between them. In nucleotides, the CDR3 is TGTGCCAGCAGCTTATCATTAGAGGGACTACAGTGGGCTAACTATGGCTACACCTTC. This codes for CASSLSLEGLQWANYGYTF.

This clone was seen a handful of times. The chain uses TRBV28 and TRBJ1-2; the match to TRBD1 covers 7 bases. J gave up 4 bases and V 6 bases, and 11 bases lay outside the gene matches. Germline V gives CDR1 MDHEN, CDR2 SYDVKM. The CDR3 runs to 15 residues. CDR3 amino acids: CASRGGRTGTYGYTF. In DNA, the CDR3 is TGTGCCAGCAGAGGGGGGAGGACAGGCACCTATGGCTACACCTTC.

The chain carries TRBV19 and TRBJ1-5, with TRBD1 as a possible D gene (5 bases). The V end lost 3 bases, the J end lost 3 bases, and 9 bases lay between the germline ends. This CDR3 is built from 14 residues. Germline loops: CDR1 LNHDA, CDR2 SQIVND (reference sequence). This chain's CDR3 is CASSMGGNNQPQHF. The CDR3 nucleotides are TGTGCCAGTAGTATGGGGGGGAACAATCAGCCCCAGCATTTT.

This sequence joins TRBV5-1 and TRBJ1-4; 8 bases match TRBD1. V lost 3 bases to trimming and J lost 0 bases; unmatched junction nucleotides: 10. The CDR3 runs to 18 residues. In germline, CDR1 is SGHRS, CDR2 YFSETQ. The CDR3 protein is CASSWRGQGASTNEKLFF. The CDR3 DNA is TGCGCCAGCAGCTGGCGTGGTCAGGGGGCTTCAACTAATGAAAAACTGTTTTTT. Variable domain in full (rest from reference TRBV5-1 and TRBJ1-4): KAGVTQTPRYLIKTRGQQVTLSCSPISGHRSVSWYQQTPGQGLQFLFEYFSETQRNKGNFPGRFSGRQFSNSRSEMNVSTLELGDSALYLCASSWRGQGASTNEKLFFGSGTQLSVL.

The chain links TRBV9 to TRBJ2-3; 7 nucleotides match TRBD2. Germline CDR1 and CDR2: SGDLS and YYNGEE. This CDR3 has 14 residues. V was clipped by 3 bases and J by 0 bases; unmatched bases: 1. CDR3 bases: TGTGCCAGCAGCGATAGCGGGAGCACAGATACGCAGTATTTT. It yields the protein CASSDSGSTDTQYF.

J is TRBJ2-2 and V is TRBV5-4; 11 bases are a match to TRBD2. Germline V CDR1 and CDR2: SGHNT, YYREEE (reference sequence). With 1 base clipped from V and 4 bases from J, the junction kept 6 bases outside the gene matches. This CDR3 is 17 amino acids long. In DNA, the CDR3 is TGTGCCAGCAGCTTGTTAGCTAGCGGGAGGTCCACCGGGGAGCTGTTTTTT. Protein product: CASSLLASGRSTGELFF.

The chain combines TRBV5-5 with TRBJ2-3; D remains unclear. CDR1 SGHKS and CDR2 YYEKEE come from the germline V gene (reference sequence). Trimming pared 0 bases from V and 2 bases from J, leaving 7 bases between. This CDR3 has 14 amino acids. The CDR3 loop is CASSLVIDTDTQYF. For the CDR3, the DNA is TGTGCCAGCAGCTTGGTTATAGACACAGATACGCAGTATTTT.

The genes are TRBV28 and TRBJ1-6, with TRBD1 matching 7 bases. The CDR3 contains 17 residues. V lost 5 bases and J lost 4; bases outside the gene matches: 11. Germline CDR1 and CDR2: MDHEN and SYDVKM. CDR3 sequence (DNA): TGTGCCAGCAGTCCCTCAGACAGGGATATTTATAATTCACCCCTCCACTTT. Translating it yields CASSPSDRDIYNSPLHF.